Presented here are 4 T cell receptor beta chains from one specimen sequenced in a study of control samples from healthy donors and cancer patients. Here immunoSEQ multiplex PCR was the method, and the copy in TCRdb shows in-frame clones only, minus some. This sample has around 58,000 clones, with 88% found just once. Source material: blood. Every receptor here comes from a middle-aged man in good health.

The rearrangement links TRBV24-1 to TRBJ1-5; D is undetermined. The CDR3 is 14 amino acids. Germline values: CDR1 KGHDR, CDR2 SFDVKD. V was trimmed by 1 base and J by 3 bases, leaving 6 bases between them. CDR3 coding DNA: TGTGCCACCAGTGATTTAACAGACAATCAGCCCCAGCATTTT. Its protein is CATSDLTDNQPQHF.

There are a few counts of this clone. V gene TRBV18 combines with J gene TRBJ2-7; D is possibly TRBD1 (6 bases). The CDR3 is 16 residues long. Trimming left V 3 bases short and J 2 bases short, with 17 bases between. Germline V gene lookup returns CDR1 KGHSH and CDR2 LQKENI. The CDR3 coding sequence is TGTGCCAGCTCACCTCTACAGGGCCCCTCTCCCTACGAGCAGTACTTC. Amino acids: CASSPLQGPSPYEQYF. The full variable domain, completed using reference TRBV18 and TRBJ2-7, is NAGVMQNPRHLVRRRGQEARLRCSPMKGHSHVYWYRQLPEEGLKFMVYLQKENIIDESGMPKERFSAEFPKEGPSILRIQQVVRGDSAAYFCASSPLQGPSPYEQYFGPGTRLTVT.

CDR3 nucleotide sequence: TGCGCCAGCAGCTTTGGGAGGGCGGGAGCTACGGATACGCAGTATTTT. Translated: CASSFGRAGATDTQYF. This chain uses TRBV5-1 with TRBJ2-3, with TRBD2 matching over 7 bases. The CDR3 extends over 16 amino acids. V lost 2 bases to trimming and J lost 6 bases; unmatched junction nucleotides: 12. Germline V lookup: CDR1 SGHRS, CDR2 YFSETQ.

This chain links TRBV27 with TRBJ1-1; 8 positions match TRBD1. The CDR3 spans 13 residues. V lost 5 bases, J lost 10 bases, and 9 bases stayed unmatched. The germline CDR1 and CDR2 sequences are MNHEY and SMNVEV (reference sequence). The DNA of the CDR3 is TGTGCCAGCAGTGACCGGACAGGGCGGGGAGCTTTCTTT. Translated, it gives CASSDRTGRGAFF.